The 2 T cell receptor beta chains below come from one sample, sequenced in a study of siplizumab effects on memory and regulatory T cells. Profiling relied on immunoSEQ multiplex PCR, and the TCRdb table lists in-frame clones only, not all of them. The sample lists around 72,000 clones, 75% to 95% seen once, with more than 25% in the top ten. Sequencing was carried out using CD8+ T cells sorted from blood. These receptors all stem from a human donor in good health.

The chain couples TRBV7-9 to TRBJ2-1, with D perhaps TRBD1 (6 bases). Trimming took 5 bases from V and 4 from J, leaving 15 bases between them. Germline V gives CDR1 SEHNR, CDR2 FQNEAQ (reference sequence). This CDR3 comprises 15 residues. The DNA for the CDR3 is TGTGCCAGCAGCCGCCCCCCAGGGGAGTACAATGAGCAGTTCTTC. This translates into CASSRPPGEYNEQFF.

The chain recombines TRBV7-6 with TRBJ1-5; perhaps TRBD1 as D (6 bases). Germline assignment: CDR1 SGHVS and CDR2 FNYEAQ. This CDR3 spans 14 amino acids. The V gene lost 0 bases and the J gene lost 7 bases, with 10 bases spanning the gap. CDR3 residues: CASSLAAGEQPQHF. The CDR3, as DNA: TGTGCCAGCAGCTTAGCGGCAGGGGAGCAGCCCCAGCATTTT. The variable domain in full, completed from reference TRBV7-6 and TRBJ1-5, reads GAGVSQSPRYKVTKRGQDVALRCDPISGHVSLYWYRQALGQGPEFLTYFNYEAQQDKSGLPNDRFSAERPEGSISTLTIQRTEQRDSAMYRCASSLAAGEQPQHFGDGTRLSIL.